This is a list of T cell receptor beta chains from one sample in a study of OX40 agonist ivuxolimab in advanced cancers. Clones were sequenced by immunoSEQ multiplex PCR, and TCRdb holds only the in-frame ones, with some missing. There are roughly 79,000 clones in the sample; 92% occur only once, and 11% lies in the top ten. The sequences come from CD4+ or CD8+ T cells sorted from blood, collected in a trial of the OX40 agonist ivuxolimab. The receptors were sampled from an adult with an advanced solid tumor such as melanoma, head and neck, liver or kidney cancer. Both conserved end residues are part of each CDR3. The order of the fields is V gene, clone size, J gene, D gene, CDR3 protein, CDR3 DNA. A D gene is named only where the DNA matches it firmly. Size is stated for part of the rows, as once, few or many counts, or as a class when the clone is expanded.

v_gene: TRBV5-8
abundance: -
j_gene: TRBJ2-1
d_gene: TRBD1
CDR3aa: CASSTGQGASAYNEQFF
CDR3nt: TGTGCCAGCAGCACTGGACAGGGGGCTTCGGCGTACAATGAGCAGTTCTTC

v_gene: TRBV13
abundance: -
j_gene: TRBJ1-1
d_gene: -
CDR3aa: CASSSPIQLAFF
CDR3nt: TGTGCCAGCAGCTCACCCATCCAGTTGGCTTTCTTT

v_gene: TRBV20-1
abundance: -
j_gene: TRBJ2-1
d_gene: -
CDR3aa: CSARQYNEQFF
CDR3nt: TGCAGTGCTAGACAGTACAATGAGCAGTTCTTC

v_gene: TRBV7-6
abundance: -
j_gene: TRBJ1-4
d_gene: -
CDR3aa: CASSLETQEKLFF
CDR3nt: TGTGCCAGCAGCTTAGAGACGCAGGAAAAACTGTTTTTT

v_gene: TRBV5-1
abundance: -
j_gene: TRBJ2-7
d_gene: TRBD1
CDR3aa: CASHDGTGGYEQYF
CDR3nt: TGCGCCAGCCACGACGGGACAGGGGGCTACGAGCAGTACTTC

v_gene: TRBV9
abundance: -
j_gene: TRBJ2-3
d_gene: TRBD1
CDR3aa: CASSTGQGLSTDTQYF
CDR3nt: TGTGCCAGCAGCACAGGACAGGGTCTGAGCACAGATACGCAGTATTTT

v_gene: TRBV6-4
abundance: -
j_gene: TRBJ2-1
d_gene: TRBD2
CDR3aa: CASDGGLAGGPGYNEQFF
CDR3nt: TGTGCCAGCGACGGCGGACTAGCGGGGGGGCCCGGATACAATGAGCAGTTCTTC

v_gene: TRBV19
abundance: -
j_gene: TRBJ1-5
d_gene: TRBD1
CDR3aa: CASSIAPGQGTYQPQHF
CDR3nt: TGTGCCAGTAGTATCGCTCCGGGACAGGGGACCTATCAGCCCCAGCATTTT

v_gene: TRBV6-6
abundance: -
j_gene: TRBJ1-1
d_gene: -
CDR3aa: CASSYQTGIEAFF
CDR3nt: TGTGCCAGCAGTTACCAGACAGGCATTGAAGCTTTCTTT

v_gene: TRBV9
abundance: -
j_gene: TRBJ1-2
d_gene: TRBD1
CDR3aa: CASSVVVGQGFDYGYTF
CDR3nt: TGTGCCAGCAGCGTAGTGGTAGGACAGGGGTTCGACTATGGCTACACCTTC

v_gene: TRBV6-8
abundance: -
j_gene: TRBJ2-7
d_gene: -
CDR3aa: CASSYGGFPYEQYF
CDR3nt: TGTGCCAGCAGTTACGGAGGGTTTCCCTACGAGCAGTACTTC

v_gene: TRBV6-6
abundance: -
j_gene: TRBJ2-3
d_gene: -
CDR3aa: CASSGSRASSTDTQYF
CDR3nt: TGTGCCAGCAGCGGAAGCAGGGCATCTAGCACAGATACGCAGTATTTT

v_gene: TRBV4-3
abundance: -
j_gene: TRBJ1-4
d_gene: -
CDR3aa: CASSQIQETNEKLFF
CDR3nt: TGCGCCAGCAGCCAGATCCAGGAAACTAATGAAAAACTGTTTTTT

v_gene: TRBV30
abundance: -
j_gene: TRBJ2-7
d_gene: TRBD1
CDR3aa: CAWSVRGTGSEQYF
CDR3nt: TGTGCCTGGAGTGTACGAGGGACAGGGAGCGAGCAGTACTTC

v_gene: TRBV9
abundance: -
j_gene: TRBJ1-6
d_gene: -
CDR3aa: CASNTGLSPLHF
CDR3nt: TGTGCCAGCAACACAGGGCTGTCACCCCTCCACTTT

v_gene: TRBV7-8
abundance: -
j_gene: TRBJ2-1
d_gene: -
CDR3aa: CASSLAGTGGDEQFF
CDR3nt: TGTGCCAGCAGCTTAGCGGGAACAGGGGGGGATGAGCAGTTCTTC

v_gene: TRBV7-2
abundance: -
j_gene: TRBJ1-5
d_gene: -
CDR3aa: CASLGQTQPQHF
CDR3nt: TGTGCCAGTCTGGGGCAGACCCAGCCCCAGCATTTT

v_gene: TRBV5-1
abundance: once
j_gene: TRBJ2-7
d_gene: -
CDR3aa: CASSWGSEQYF
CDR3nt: TGCGCCAGCAGCTGGGGGTCCGAGCAGTACTTC

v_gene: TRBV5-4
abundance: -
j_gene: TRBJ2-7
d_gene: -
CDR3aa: CASSQSGYSYEQYF
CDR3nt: TGTGCCAGCAGCCAATCAGGGTACTCCTACGAGCAGTACTTC

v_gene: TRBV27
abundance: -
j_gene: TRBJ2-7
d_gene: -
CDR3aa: CASSFTPPYYEQYF
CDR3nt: TGTGCCAGCAGTTTCACCCCCCCCTACTACGAGCAGTACTTC

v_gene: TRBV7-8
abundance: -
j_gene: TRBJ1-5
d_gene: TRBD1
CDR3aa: CASSLGGTGSQPQHF
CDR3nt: TGTGCCAGCAGCTTAGGGGGGACAGGGTCTCAGCCCCAGCATTTT

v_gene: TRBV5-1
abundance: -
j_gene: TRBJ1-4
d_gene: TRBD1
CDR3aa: CASSSADRGNEKLFF
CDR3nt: TGCGCCAGCAGCTCTGCAGACAGGGGTAATGAAAAACTGTTTTTT

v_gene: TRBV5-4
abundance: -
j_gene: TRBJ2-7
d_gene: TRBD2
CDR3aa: CASGASGEPYEQYF
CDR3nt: TGTGCCAGCGGGGCTAGCGGGGAGCCCTACGAGCAGTACTTC

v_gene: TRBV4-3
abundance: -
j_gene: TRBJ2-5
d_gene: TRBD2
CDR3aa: CASSPGLAGEETQYF
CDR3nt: TGCGCCAGCAGCCCGGGACTAGCGGGGGAAGAGACCCAGTACTTC

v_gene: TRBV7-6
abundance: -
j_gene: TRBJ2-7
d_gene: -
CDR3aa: CASSLGINGMVSSYEQYF
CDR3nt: TGTGCCAGCAGCTTAGGAATTAATGGTATGGTGAGCTCCTACGAGCAGTACTTC

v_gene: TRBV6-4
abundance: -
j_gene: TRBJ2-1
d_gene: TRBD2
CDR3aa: CASASGGGSYNEQFF
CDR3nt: TGTGCCAGCGCTAGCGGGGGGGGCTCCTACAATGAGCAGTTCTTC

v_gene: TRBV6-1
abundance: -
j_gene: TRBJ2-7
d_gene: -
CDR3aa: CASSSSSYEQYF
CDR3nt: TGTGCCAGCTCTTCCAGCTCCTACGAGCAGTACTTC

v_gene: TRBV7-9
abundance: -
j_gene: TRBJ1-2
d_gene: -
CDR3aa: CASSSQASYGYTF
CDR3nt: TGTGCCAGCAGCTCGCAGGCGTCCTATGGCTACACCTTC

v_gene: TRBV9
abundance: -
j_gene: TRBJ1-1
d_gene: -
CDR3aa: CASSVGGQFLGGNTEAFF
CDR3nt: TGTGCCAGCAGCGTAGGAGGACAATTTCTAGGAGGGAACACTGAAGCTTTCTTT

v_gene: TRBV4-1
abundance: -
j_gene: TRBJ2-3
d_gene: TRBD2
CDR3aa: CASSQEERGGLNTQYF
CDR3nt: TGCGCCAGCAGCCAAGAGGAGCGGGGGGGCTTGAATACGCAGTATTTT

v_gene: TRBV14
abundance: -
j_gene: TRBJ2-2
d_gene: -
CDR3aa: CASSQIRGIGELFF
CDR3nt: TGTGCCAGCAGCCAGATAAGGGGAATCGGGGAGCTGTTTTTT

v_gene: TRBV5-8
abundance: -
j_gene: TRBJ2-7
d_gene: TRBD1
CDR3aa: CASTYRGVDEQYF
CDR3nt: TGTGCCAGCACCTACAGGGGAGTAGACGAGCAGTACTTC

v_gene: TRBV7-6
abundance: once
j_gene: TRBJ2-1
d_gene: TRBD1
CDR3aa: CASSSIPGQGLNEQFF
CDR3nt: TGTGCCAGCAGCTCCATACCGGGACAGGGGTTGAATGAGCAGTTCTTC

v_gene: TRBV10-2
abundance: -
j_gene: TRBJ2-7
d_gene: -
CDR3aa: CASTLGRYEQYF
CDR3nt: TGCGCCAGCACCCTAGGACGCTACGAGCAGTACTTC

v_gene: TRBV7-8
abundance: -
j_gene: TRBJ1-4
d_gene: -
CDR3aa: CASTTPGEARAPTNEKLFF
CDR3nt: TGTGCCAGCACCACGCCGGGGGAAGCGAGGGCCCCAACTAATGAAAAACTGTTTTTT

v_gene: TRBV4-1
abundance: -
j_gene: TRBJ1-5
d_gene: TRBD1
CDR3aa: CASSQADRVGNQPQHF
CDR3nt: TGCGCCAGCAGCCAAGCCGACAGGGTGGGCAATCAGCCCCAGCATTTT

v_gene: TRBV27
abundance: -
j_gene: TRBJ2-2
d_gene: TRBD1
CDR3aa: CASSLTGPGELFF
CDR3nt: TGTGCCAGCAGTTTGACAGGGCCCGGGGAGCTGTTTTTT

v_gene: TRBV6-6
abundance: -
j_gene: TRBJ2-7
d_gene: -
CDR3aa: CASGIGTYEQYF
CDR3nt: TGTGCCAGTGGTATAGGGACCTACGAGCAGTACTTC

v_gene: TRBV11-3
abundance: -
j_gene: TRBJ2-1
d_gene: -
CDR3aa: CASSLAPGGVYNEQFF
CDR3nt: TGTGCCAGCAGCTTAGCCCCTGGCGGGGTCTACAATGAGCAGTTCTTC

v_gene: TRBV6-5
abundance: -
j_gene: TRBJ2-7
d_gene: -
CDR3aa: CASSYSRGAGEQYF
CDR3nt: TGTGCCAGCAGTTACTCGCGGGGTGCTGGGGAGCAGTACTTC

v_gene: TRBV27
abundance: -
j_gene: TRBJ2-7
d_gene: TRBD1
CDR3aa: CASSLSISPGGAFNEQYF
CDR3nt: TGTGCCAGCAGTTTATCGATAAGTCCAGGGGGCGCGTTCAACGAGCAGTACTTC

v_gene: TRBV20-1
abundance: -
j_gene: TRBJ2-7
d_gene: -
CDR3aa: CSARRDYEQYF
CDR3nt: TGCAGTGCTAGAAGAGACTACGAGCAGTACTTC

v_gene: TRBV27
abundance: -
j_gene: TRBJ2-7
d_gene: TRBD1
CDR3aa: CASSETGGNSYEQYF
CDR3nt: TGTGCCAGCAGTGAAACAGGGGGTAATTCGTACGAGCAGTACTTC

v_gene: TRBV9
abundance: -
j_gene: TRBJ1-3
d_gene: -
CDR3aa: CASSVVGEGNTIYF
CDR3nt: TGTGCCAGCAGCGTAGTCGGGGAAGGAAACACCATATATTTT

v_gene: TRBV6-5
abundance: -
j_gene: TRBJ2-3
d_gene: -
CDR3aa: CASSYFGGGLTDTQYF
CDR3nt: TGTGCCAGCAGTTACTTTGGGGGGGGCCTCACAGATACGCAGTATTTT

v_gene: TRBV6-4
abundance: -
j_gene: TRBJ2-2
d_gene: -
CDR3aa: CASSDLFNTGELFF
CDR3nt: TGTGCCAGCAGTGACTTATTTAACACCGGGGAGCTGTTTTTT

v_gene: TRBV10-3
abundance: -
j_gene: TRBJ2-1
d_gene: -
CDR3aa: CATKNGGAQGEQFF
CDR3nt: TGTGCCACTAAAAACGGGGGAGCTCAGGGGGAGCAGTTCTTC

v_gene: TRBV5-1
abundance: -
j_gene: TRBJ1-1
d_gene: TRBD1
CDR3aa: CASSLAGLGTVELAFF
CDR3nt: TGCGCCAGCAGCTTGGCCGGGTTGGGGACAGTTGAGTTGGCTTTCTTT

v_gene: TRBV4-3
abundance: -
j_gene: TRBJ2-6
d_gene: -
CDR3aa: CASSQDRGPGANVLTF
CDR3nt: TGCGCCAGCAGCCAAGATCGGGGGCCTGGGGCCAACGTCCTGACTTTC

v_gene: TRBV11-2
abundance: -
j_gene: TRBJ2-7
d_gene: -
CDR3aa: CASSLGGPYEQYF
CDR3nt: TGTGCCAGCAGCTTAGGCGGCCCCTACGAGCAGTACTTC

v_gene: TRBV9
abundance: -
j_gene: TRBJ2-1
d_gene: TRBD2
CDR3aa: CASRAGLVDNEQFF
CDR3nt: TGTGCCAGCAGGGCGGGACTAGTAGACAATGAGCAGTTCTTC

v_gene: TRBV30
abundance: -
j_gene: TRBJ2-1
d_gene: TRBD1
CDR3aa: CAWTQGASYNEQFF
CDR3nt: TGTGCCTGGACTCAGGGGGCCTCCTACAATGAGCAGTTCTTC

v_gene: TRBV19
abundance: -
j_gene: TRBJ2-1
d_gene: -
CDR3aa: CASSITGVSYNEQFF
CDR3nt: TGTGCCAGTAGTATAACGGGGGTCTCCTACAATGAGCAGTTCTTC